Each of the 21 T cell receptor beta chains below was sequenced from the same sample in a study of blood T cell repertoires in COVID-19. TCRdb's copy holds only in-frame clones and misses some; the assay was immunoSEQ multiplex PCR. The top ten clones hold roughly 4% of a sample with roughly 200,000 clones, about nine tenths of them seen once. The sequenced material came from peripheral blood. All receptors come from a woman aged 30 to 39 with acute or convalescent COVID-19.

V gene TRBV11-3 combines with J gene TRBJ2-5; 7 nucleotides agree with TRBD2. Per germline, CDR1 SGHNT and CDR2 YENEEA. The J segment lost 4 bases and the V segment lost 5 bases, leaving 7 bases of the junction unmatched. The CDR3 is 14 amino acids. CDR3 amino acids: CASSAGGGSETQYF. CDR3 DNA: TGTGCCAGCAGCGCCGGCGGGGGTTCAGAGACCCAGTACTTC. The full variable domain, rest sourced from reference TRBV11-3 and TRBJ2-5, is EAGVVQSPRYKIIEKKQPVAFWCNPISGHNTLYWYLQNLGQGPELLIRYENEEAVDDSQLPKDRFSAERLKGVDSTLKIQPAELGDSAVYLCASSAGGGSETQYFGPGTRLLVL.

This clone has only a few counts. CDR3 nucleotides: TGCGCCAGCAGCGCACTAGCGGGAGCTGGGATCGAGCAGTACTTC. This gives the protein CASSALAGAGIEQYF. This chain links TRBV5-1 with TRBJ2-7; 11 bases line up with TRBD2. With 4 bases clipped from V and 6 bases from J, the junction kept 9 bases outside the gene matches. CDR3 length equals 15 residues. CDR1 SGHRS and CDR2 YFSETQ come from the germline V gene.

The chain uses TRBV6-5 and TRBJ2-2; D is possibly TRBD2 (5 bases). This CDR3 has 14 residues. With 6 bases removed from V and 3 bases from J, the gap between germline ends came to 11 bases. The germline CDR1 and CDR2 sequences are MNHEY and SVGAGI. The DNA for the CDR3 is TGTGCCAGCAGACCGGGATGGGACACCGGGGAGCTGTTTTTT. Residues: CASRPGWDTGELFF.

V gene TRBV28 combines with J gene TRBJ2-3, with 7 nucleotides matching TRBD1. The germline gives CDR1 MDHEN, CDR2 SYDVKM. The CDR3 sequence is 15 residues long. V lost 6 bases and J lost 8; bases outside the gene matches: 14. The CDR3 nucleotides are TGTGCCAGCAGATCACAGGGGTCCTTTGGGGGTACGCAGTATTTT. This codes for CASRSQGSFGGTQYF.

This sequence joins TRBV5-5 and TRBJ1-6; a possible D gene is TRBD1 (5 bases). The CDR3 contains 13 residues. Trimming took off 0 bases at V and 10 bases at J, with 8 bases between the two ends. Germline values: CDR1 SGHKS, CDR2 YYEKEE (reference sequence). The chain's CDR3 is CASSLEGVSPLHF. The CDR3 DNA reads TGTGCCAGCAGCTTGGAAGGGGTATCACCCCTCCACTTT.

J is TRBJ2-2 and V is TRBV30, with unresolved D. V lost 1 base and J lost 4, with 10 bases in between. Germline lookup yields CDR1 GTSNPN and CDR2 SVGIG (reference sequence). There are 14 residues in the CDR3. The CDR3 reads CAWSATVSTGELFF. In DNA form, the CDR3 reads TGTGCCTGGAGTGCCACGGTGTCCACCGGGGAGCTGTTTTTT.

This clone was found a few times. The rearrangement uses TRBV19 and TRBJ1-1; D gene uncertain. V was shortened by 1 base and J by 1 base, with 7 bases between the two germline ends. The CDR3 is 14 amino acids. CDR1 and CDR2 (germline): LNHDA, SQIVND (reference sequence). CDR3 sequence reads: CASSIVGENTEAFF. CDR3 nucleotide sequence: TGTGCCAGTAGTATAGTCGGGGAGAACACTGAAGCTTTCTTT.

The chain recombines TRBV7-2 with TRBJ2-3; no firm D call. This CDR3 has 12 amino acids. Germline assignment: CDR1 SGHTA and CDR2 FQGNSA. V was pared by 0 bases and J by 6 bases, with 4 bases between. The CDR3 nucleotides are TGTGCCAGCAGCTTAGCGGAGGATACGCAGTATTTT. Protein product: CASSLAEDTQYF.

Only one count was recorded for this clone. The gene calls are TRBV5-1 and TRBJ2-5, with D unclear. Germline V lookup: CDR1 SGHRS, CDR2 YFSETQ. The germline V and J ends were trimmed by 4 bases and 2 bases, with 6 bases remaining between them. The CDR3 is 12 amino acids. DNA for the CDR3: TGCGCCAGCAGCGTCCAACAAGAGACCCAGTACTTC. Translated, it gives CASSVQQETQYF.

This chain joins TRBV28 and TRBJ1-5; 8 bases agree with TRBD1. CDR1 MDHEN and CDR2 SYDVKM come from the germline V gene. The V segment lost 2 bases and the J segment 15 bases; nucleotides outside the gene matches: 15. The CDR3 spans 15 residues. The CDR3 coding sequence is TGTGCCAGCAGTTTACCGCAGGGACAGGCCGCGTTTAGGCATTTT. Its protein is CASSLPQGQAAFRHF.

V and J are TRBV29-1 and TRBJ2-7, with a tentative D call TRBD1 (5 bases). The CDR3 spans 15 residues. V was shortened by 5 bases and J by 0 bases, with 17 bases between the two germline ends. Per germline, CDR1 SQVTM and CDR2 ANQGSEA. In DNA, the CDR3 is TGCAGCGTTCAGAGGTCTGGGGCATTCTCCTACGAGCAGTACTTC. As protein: CSVQRSGAFSYEQYF.

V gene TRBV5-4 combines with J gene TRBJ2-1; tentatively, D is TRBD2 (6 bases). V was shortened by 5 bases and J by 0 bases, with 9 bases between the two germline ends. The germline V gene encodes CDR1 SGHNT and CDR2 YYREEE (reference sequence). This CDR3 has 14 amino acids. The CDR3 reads CASRGDFSYNEQFF. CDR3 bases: TGTGCCAGCAGGGGGGACTTCTCCTACAATGAGCAGTTCTTC.

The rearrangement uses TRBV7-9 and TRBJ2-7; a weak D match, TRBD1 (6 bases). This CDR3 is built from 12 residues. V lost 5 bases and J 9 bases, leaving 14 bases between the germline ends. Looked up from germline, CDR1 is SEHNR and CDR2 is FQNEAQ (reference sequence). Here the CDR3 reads CASSNRATRQYF. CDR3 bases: TGTGCCAGCAGCAACAGGGCTACGAGGCAGTACTTC.

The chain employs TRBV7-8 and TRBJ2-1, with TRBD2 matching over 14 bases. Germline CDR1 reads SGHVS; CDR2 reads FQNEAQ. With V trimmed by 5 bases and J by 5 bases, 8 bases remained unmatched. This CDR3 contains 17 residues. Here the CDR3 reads CASSTGLAGEKHNEQFF. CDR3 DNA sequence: TGTGCCAGCAGCACGGGACTAGCGGGAGAGAAGCACAATGAGCAGTTCTTC.

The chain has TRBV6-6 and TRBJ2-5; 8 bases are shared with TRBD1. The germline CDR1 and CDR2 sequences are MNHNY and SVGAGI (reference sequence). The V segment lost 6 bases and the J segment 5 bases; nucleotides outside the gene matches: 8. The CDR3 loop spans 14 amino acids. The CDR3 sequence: CASRDTGGIETQYF. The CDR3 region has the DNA TGTGCCAGCAGGGACACAGGGGGGATCGAGACCCAGTACTTC.

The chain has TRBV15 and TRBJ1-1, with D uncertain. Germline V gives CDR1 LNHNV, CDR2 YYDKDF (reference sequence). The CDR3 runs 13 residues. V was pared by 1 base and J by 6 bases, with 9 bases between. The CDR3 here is CATSRGSSAEAFF. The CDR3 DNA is TGTGCCACCAGCAGAGGGTCGTCGGCTGAAGCTTTCTTT. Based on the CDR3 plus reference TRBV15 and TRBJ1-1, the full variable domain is DAMVIQNPRYQVTQFGKPVTLSCSQTLNHNVMYWYQQKSSQAPKLLFHYYDKDFNNEADTPDNFQSRRPNTSFCFLDIRSPGLGDTAMYLCATSRGSSAEAFFGQGTRLTVV.

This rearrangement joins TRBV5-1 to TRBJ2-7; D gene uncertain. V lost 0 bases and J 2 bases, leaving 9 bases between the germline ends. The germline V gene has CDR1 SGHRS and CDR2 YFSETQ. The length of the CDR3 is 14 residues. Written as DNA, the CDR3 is TGCGCCAGCAGCTTGGAGGCCACTACCTACGAGCAGTACTTC. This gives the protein CASSLEATTYEQYF.

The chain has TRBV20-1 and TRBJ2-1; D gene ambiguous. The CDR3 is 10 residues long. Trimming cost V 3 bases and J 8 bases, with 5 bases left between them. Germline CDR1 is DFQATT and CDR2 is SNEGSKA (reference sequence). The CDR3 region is CSASRHEQFF. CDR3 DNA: TGCAGTGCTAGCCGTCATGAGCAGTTCTTC.

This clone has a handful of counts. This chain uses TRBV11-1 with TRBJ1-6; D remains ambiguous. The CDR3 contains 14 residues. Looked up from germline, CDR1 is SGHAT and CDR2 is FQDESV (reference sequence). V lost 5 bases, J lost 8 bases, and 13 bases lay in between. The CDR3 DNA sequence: TGTGCCAGCAGCAGTCGGAGTTTGCATTCACCCCTCCACTTT. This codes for CASSSRSLHSPLHF. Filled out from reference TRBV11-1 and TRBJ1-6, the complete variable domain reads EAEVAQSPRYKITEKSQAVAFWCDPISGHATLYWYRQILGQGPELLVQFQDESVVDDSQLPKDRFSAERLKGVDSTLKIQPAELGDSAMYLCASSSRSLHSPLHFGNGTRLTVT.

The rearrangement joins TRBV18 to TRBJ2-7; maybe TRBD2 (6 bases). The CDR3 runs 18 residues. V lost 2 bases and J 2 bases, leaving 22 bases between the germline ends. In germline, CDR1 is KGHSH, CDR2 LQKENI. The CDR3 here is CASSPSSGGVRSTYEQYF. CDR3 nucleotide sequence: TGTGCCAGCTCACCATCTAGTGGCGGGGTCAGATCAACCTACGAGCAGTACTTC.

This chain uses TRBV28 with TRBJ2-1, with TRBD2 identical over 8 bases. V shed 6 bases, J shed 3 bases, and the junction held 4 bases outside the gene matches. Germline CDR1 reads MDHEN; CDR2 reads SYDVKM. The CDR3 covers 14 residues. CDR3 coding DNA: TGTGCCAGCAGAAGCGGGAGCAACTACAATGAGCAGTTCTTC. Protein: CASRSGSNYNEQFF.